The 3 T cell receptor beta chains below come from one sample, sequenced in a study. TCRdb called the 5' RACE reads again in MiXCR, with one record for every CDR3 protein. The sample contains approximately 8,600 distinct CDR3 sequences, 16% of which appear only once. Sequenced input: memory CD4+ T cells sorted from blood. Subset in this sample: memory CD4+ T cells, CD4+CD45RO+CD25-. Every receptor here comes from a female donor with breast cancer.

This clonotype showed up many times. The chain uses TRBV7-2 and TRBJ1-5; D ambiguous. The CDR3 is 13 amino acids. Deletions cut 5 bases from V and 3 bases from J, with 8 bases between. The germline CDR1 and CDR2 sequences are SGHTA and FQGNSA. Here the CDR3 DNA reads TGTGCCAGCAGCGAATCCATCAATCAGCCCCAGCATTTT. Translating gives CASSESINQPQHF.

This clonotype came up a few times. A single base separates this from a much larger clone, so it may be a read error. V is TRBV28 and J is TRBJ1-1; TRBD1 agrees at 8 bases. CDR1 and CDR2 from the germline V gene are MDHEN and SYDVKM. This CDR3 has 13 residues. The CDR3 loop is CTSSRTGPREAFF. In DNA form, the CDR3 reads TGTACCAGCAGCAGGACAGGGCCGCGTGAAGCTTTCTTT.

This rearrangement joins TRBV7-9 to TRBJ2-1; 8 bases line up with TRBD2. Germline CDR1 and CDR2: SEHNR and FQNEAQ (reference sequence). V was pared by 8 bases and J by 5 bases, with 8 bases of the junction left unmatched. The CDR3 has 14 amino acids. The CDR3 sequence is CASLLSGSNNEQFF. CDR3 in DNA: TGTGCCAGCTTACTAAGCGGGAGCAACAATGAGCAGTTCTTC.